This T cell receptor (beta chain) was profiled in a study of blood T cell repertoires in COVID-19. On the study more broadly: PBMCs, B-cell-depleted T cells, or T cells provided the cDNA or gDNA that made up the material.

Participants spanned ages about 18 to 100 years and resided in roughly 22 US areas. Researchers sorted participants into cohorts using their self-reported clinical history. Germline V CDR1 and CDR2: SGHTA, FQGNSA. This CDR3 is 15 amino acids long. Trimming removed 4 bases at V and 6 bases at J, with 19 bases between. The authors' processing: Nucleated cell number was recorded as an estimate derived from reference gene primer amplification. Clones were sequenced by immunoSEQ multiplex PCR, and TCRdb holds only the in-frame ones, with some missing. V, J and clone size derive from that table, while D and trimming were established from the DNA sequence. Among approximately 220,000 clones, roughly 86% were seen once, and the ten largest hold 2.5% to 3%.

The sequenced sample consisted of PBMCs or T cells enriched from blood (not recorded which). The gene calls are TRBV7-2 and TRBJ2-7, with D tentatively TRBD2 (6 bases). The receptor was isolated from a woman younger than 45 with acute COVID-19. The CDR3 DNA sequence: TGTGCCAGCAGCTATCTCCAGGGAGGTAATTTCGAGCAGTACTTC. The encoded protein is CASSYLQGGNFEQYF. Filled out from reference TRBV7-2 and TRBJ2-7, the complete variable domain reads GAGVSQSPSNKVTEKGKDVELRCDPISGHTALYWYRQSLGQGLEFLIYFQGNSAPDKSGLPSDRFSAERTGGSVSTLTIQRTQQEDSAVYLCASSYLQGGNFEQYFGPGTRLTVT.